This T cell receptor beta chain was identified in a study of OX40 agonist ivuxolimab in advanced cancers. Study-level points and caveats: Expanded clones belonging to CD8+ T cells outnumbered, on average, those of CD4+.

TCRdb keeps only in-frame clones here, not all; method: immunoSEQ multiplex PCR. Altogether 40,000 to 60,000 clones are present, 85% to 95% being singletons, with the ten largest covering almost 25%. Details on this clone: Its matching antigen is unknown.

Sequenced material: CD4+ or CD8+ T cells sorted from blood, taken in a trial of the OX40 agonist ivuxolimab. The TCR originated in an adult with an advanced solid tumor such as melanoma, head and neck, liver or kidney cancer.

The CDR3 region is CASSLGAATYEQYF. DNA for the CDR3: TGTGCCAGCAGCTTGGGGGCGGCTACCTACGAGCAGTACTTC. The chain couples TRBV11-2 to TRBJ2-7; weak D call: TRBD1 (6 bases). The V end lost 3 bases, the J end lost 2 bases, and 11 bases lay between the germline ends. The CDR3 covers 14 residues. Germline CDR1 reads SGHAT; CDR2 reads FQNNGV.